The clone carrying this T cell receptor (beta chain) showed up just a few times. Its target is unknown. Treatment: approximately 11-day PBMC culture with coronavirus spike peptide pools or control peptides (ViraFEST assay). The unexposed donor provided CD4+ T cells, which were taken before the COVID-19 pandemic (2011-2018). CDR3 length equals 14 residues. CDR1 is MDHEN, CDR2 SYDVKM, per germline. Trimming shortened V by 6 bases and J by 3 bases, and 14 bases separated the two germline ends. These data belong to a study of vaccination and CD4 T cells after COVID-19. The Oncomine TCR Beta short-read assay generated sequence data from the DNA of cultured CD4+ T cells. It was cultured CD4+ T cells from which genomic DNA was extracted. TCRdb re-called the PCR reads through MiXCR, storing one row per CDR3 protein. The repertoire holds 8,000 to 10,000 distinct CDR3 sequences, with under 40% as singletons.

Sequenced: CD4+ T cells from blood, cultured in vitro. The clonotype originates from a human donor in good health. The chain links TRBV28 to TRBJ2-5; possibly TRBD1 for D (5 bases). Here the CDR3 DNA reads TGTGCCAGCAGCGTCAACGACAGAAAAGAGACCCAGTACTTC. It specifies CASSVNDRKETQYF.